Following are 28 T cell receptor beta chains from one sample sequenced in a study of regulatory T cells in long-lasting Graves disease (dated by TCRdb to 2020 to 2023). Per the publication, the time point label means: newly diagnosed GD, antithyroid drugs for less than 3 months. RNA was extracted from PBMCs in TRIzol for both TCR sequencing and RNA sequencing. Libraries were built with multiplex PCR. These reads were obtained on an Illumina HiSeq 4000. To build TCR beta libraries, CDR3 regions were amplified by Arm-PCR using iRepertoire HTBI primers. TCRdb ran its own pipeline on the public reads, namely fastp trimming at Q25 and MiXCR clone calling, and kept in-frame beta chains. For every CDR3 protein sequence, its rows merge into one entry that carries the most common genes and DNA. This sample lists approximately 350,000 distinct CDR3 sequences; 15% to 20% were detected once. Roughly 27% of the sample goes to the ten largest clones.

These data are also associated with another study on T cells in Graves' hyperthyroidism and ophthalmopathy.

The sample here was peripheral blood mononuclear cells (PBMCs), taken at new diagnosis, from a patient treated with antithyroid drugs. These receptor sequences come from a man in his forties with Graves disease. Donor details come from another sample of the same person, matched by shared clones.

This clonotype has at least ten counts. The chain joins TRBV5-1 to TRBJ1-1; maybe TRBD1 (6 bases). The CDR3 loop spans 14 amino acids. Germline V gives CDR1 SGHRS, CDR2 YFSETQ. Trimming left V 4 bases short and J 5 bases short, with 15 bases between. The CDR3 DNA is TGCGCCAGCAGCGACACCAGGGGTGGGACTGAAGCTTTCTTT. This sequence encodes CASSDTRGGTEAFF.

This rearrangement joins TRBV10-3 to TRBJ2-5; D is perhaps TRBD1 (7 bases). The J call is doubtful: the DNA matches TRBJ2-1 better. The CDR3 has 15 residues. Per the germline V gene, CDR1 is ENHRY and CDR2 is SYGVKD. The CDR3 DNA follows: TGTGCCATCAGTGAACGGGGGACCCAGGGGGATGAGCAGTTCTTC. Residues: CAISERGTQGDEQFF.

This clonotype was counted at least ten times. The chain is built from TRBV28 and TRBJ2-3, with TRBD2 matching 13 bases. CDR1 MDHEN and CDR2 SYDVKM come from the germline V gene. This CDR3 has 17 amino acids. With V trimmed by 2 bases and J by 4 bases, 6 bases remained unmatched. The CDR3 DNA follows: TGTGCCAGCAGTTTAACTAGCGGGGGGGCCGGTTCAGATACGCAGTATTTT. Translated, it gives CASSLTSGGAGSDTQYF.

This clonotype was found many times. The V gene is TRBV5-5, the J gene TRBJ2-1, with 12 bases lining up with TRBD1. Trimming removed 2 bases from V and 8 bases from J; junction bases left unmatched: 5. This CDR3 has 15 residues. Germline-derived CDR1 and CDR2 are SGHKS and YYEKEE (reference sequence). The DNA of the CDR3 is TGTGCCAGCAGCTTCCGGGACAGGGGGCTCGATGAGCAGTTCTTC. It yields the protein CASSFRDRGLDEQFF.

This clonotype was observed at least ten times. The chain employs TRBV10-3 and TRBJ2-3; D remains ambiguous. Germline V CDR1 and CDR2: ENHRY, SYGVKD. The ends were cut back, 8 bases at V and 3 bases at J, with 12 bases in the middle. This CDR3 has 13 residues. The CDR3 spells CAIEGKGTDTQYF. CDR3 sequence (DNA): TGTGCCATCGAAGGGAAGGGAACAGATACGCAGTATTTT.

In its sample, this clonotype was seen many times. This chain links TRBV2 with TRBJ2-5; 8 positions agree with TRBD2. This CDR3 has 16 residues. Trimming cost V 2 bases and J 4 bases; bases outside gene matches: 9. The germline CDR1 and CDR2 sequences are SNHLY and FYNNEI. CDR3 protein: CASSEWSGGLGETQYF. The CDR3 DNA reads TGTGCCAGCAGTGAATGGAGCGGGGGTTTGGGAGAGACCCAGTACTTC.

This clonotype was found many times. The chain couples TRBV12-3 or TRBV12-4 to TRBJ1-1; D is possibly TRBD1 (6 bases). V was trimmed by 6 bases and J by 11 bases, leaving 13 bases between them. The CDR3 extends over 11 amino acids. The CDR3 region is CASRPGGPAFF. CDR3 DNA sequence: TGTGCCAGCAGGCCCGGGGGCCCTGCTTTCTTT.

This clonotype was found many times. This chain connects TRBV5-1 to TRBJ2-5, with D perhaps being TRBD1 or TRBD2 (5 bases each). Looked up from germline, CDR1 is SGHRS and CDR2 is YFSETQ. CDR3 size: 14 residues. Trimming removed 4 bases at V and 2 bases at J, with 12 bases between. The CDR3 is CASSVGTEQETQYF. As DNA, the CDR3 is TGCGCCAGCAGCGTCGGGACCGAACAAGAGACCCAGTACTTC.

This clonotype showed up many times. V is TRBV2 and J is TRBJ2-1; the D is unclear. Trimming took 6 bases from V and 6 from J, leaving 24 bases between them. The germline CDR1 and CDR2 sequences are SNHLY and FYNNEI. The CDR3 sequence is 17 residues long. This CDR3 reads CASSLGLGDDRTNEQFF. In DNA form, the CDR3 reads TGTGCCAGCAGCCTAGGGCTCGGTGATGATAGGACCAATGAGCAGTTCTTC.

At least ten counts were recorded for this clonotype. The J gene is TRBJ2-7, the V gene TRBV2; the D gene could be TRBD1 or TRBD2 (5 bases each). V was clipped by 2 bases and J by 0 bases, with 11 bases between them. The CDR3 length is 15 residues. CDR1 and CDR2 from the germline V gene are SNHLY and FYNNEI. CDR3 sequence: CASSESTGTSYEQYF. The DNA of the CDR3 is TGTGCCAGCAGTGAATCCACCGGGACCTCCTACGAGCAGTACTTC.

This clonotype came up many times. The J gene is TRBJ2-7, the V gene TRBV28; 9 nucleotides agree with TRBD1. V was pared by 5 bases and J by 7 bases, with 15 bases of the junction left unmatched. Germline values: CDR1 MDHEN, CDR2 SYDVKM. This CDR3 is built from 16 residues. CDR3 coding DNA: TGTGCCAGCAGTCTTAAGCCCGGGACAGGGTCTTTTGAGCAGTACTTC. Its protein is CASSLKPGTGSFEQYF.

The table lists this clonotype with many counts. CDR3: CSAEDGEEQYF. The CDR3, as DNA: TGCAGTGCTGAAGACGGAGAGGAGCAGTACTTC. The J gene is TRBJ2-7, the V gene TRBV20-1; no firm D call. CDR1 is DFQATT, CDR2 SNEGSKA, per germline (reference sequence). This CDR3 has 11 amino acids. Trimming pared 5 bases from V and 7 bases from J, leaving 12 bases between.

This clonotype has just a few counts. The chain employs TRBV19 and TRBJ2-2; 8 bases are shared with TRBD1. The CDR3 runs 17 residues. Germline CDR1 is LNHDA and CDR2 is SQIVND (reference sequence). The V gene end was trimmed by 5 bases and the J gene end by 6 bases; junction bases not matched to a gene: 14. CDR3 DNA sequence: TGTGCCAGTAGTGTAACCCATACAGGGGGTAGGGCCGGGGAGCTGTTTTTT. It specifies CASSVTHTGGRAGELFF.

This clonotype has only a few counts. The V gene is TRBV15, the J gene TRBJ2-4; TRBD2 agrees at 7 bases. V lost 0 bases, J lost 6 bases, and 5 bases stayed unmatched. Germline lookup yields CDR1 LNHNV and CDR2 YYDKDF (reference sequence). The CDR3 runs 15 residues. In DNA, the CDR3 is TGTGCCACCAGCAGAGAGCGGGCTAGCGGAAACATTCAGTACTTC. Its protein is CATSRERASGNIQYF. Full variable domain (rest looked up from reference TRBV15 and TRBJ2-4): DAMVIQNPRYQVTQFGKPVTLSCSQTLNHNVMYWYQQKSSQAPKLLFHYYDKDFNNEADTPDNFQSRRPNTSFCFLDIRSPGLGDTAMYLCATSRERASGNIQYFGAGTRLSVL.

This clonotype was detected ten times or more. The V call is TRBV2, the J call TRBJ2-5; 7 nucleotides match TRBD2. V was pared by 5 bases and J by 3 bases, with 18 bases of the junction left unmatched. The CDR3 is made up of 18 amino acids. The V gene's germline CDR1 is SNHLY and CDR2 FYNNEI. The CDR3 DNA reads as TGTGCCAGCAGTAGGCTAACCTTGGCTTTGGGGACTAAAGAGACCCAGTACTTC. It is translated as CASSRLTLALGTKETQYF.

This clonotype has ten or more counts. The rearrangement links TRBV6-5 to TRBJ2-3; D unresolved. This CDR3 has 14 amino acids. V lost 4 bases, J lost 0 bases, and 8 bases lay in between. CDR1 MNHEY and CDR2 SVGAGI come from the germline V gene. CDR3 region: CASSFIVSTDTQYF. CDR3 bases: TGTGCCAGCAGTTTCATTGTGAGCACAGATACGCAGTATTTT.

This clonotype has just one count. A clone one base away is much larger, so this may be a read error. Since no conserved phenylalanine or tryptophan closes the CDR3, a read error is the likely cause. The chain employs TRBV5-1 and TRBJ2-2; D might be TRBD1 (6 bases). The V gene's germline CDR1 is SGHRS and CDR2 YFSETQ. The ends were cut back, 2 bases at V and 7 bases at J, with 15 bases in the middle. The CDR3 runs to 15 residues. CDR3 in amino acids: CASSFLTGRSGELFL. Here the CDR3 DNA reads TGCGCCAGCAGCTTTCTAACAGGGCGGAGCGGGGAGCTGTTTTTG.

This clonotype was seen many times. In DNA form, the CDR3 reads TGCAGTGCTTTTAGCGGGTTCCAAGAGACCCAGTACTTC. The encoded protein is CSAFSGFQETQYF. The rearrangement uses TRBV20-1 and TRBJ2-5; 7 bases align to TRBD2. V shed 5 bases, J shed 1 base, and the junction held 4 bases outside the gene matches. Germline CDR1 is DFQATT and CDR2 is SNEGSKA (reference sequence). CDR3 length: 13 amino acids.

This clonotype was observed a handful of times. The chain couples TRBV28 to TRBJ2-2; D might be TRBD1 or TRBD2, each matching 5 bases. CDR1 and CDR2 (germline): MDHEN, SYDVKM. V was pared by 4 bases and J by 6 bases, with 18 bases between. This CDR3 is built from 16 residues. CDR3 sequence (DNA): TGTGCCAGCAGTTCCGCCCCGGGAAGAGGGGCCGGGGAGCTGTTTTTT. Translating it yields CASSSAPGRGAGELFF.

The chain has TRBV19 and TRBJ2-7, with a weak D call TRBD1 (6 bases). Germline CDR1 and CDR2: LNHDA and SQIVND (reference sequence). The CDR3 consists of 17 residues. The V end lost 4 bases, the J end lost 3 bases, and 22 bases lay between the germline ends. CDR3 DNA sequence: TGTGCCAGTAGTACAACCCTCTTCCGGGACACCTACTACGAGCAGTACTTC. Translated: CASSTTLFRDTYYEQYF.

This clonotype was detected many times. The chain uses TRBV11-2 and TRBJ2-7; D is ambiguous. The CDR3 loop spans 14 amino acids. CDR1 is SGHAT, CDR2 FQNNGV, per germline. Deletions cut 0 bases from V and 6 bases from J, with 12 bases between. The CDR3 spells CASSLDLNLREQYF. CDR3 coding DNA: TGTGCCAGCAGCTTAGATTTAAACCTCCGCGAGCAGTACTTC.

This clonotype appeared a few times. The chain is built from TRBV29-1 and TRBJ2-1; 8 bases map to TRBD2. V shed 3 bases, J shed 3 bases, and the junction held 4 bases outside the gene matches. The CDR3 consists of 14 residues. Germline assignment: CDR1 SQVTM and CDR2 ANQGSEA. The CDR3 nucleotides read TGCAGCGTTGACGTAGCGGGGATCTACAATGAGCAGTTCTTC. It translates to CSVDVAGIYNEQFF.

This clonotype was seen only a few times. The CDR3 loop reads CASGSGAAPDTQYF. CDR3 nucleotides: TGCGCCAGCGGGAGCGGGGCCGCTCCAGATACGCAGTATTTT. The chain employs TRBV5-1 and TRBJ2-3, with 7 bases lining up with TRBD2. After removal of 7 bases from V and 4 bases from J, the junction contained 9 bases not matched to a gene. This CDR3 is built from 14 residues. Germline V gene sequence: CDR1 SGHRS, CDR2 YFSETQ. Filled out from reference TRBV5-1 and TRBJ2-3, the complete variable domain reads KAGVTQTPRYLIKTRGQQVTLSCSPISGHRSVSWYQQTPGQGLQFLFEYFSETQRNKGNFPGRFSGRQFSNSRSEMNVSTLELGDSALYLCASGSGAAPDTQYFGPGTRLTVL.

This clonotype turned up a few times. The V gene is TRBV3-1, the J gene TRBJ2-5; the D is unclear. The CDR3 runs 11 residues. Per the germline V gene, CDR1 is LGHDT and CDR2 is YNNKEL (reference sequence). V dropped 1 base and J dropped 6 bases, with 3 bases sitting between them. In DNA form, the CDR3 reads TGTGCCAGCAGCCAAGCACAGACCCAGTACTTC. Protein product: CASSQAQTQYF.

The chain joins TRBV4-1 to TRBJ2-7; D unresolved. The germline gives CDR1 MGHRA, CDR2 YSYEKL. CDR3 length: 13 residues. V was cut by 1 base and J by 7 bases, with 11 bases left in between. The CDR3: CASSQGRAREQYF. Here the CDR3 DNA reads TGCGCCAGCAGCCAAGGGAGAGCGCGGGAGCAGTACTTC.

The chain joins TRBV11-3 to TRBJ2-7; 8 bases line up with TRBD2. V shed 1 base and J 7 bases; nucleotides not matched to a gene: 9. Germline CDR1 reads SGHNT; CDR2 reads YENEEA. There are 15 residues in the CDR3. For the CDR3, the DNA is TGTGCCAGCAGCTTAGGTAGCGGGGCGGTGAGTGAGCAGTACTTC. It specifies CASSLGSGAVSEQYF.

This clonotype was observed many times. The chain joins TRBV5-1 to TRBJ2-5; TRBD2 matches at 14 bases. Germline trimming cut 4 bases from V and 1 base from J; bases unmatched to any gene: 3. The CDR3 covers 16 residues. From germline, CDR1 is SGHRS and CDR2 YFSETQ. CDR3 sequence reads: CASSRGTSGGQETQYF. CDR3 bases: TGCGCCAGCAGCCGGGGGACTAGCGGGGGCCAAGAGACCCAGTACTTC.

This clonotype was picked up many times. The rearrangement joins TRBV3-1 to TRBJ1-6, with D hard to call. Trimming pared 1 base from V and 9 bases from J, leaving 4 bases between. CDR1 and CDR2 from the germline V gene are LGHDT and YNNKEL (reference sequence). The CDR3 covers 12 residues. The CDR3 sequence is CASSQVASPLHF. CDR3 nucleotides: TGTGCCAGCAGCCAAGTAGCTTCACCCCTCCACTTT.